This TCR beta chain was observed in a study of beta chain features in type 1 diabetes. Study background: Similarity in age, gender and cell yields was seen between patients and healthy donors. Study-level points and caveats: All four CD4+ subsets from Type 1 diabetes patients carried moderately but significantly shorter TCRB CDR3s. Any HLA-type effect on TCRB rearrangement remained unresolved here.

On this clone: As yet, its antigen is unknown.

CDR3 length: 14 amino acids. Germline CDR1 and CDR2: SGHDN and FVKESK. Trimming removed 2 bases from V and 2 bases from J, with 10 bases in between. Expressed TCRB transcripts were sequenced because the isolated RNA had all been reverse transcribed beforehand. The method was immunoSEQ multiplex PCR; TCRdb's version includes in-frame clones alone and lacks a portion of them. Among roughly 340,000 clones listed, around an eighth were seen once. This chain uses TRBV14 with TRBJ2-7; no reliable D call. This TCR was recovered from a woman aged 18-30 years with type 1 diabetes. Sequencing used naive CD4+ T cells from blood. This CDR3 reads CASSQLRQAYEQYF. Written as DNA, the CDR3 is TGTGCCAGCAGCCAACTCCGACAAGCCTACGAGCAGTACTTC.